This T cell receptor (beta chain) was found in a study of T-cell reconstitution after alpha-beta-depleted transplantation in children. Library preparation (for TCRbeta) was performed with unique molecular identifiers. From the PCR reads, TCRdb called clonotypes with MiXCR, one entry per CDR3 protein. The table has approximately 200,000 distinct CDR3 sequences, roughly 15% seen once. The CDR3 is 17 amino acids. Trimming stripped 0 bases from V and 3 bases from J, with 17 bases between. Per germline, CDR1 SGHRS and CDR2 YFSETQ. This sample comprised PBMCs from the stem cell graft donor, obtained from the stem cell graft. This receptor was taken from a human donor who donated a stem cell graft to a child with acute lymphoblastic leukemia. The chain joins TRBV5-1 to TRBJ2-3; D perhaps matches TRBD1 (7 bases). CDR3 in DNA: TGCGCCAGCAGCTTGGCCCCTGGACAGGAGGGGACAGATACGCAGTATTTT. It specifies CASSLAPGQEGTDTQYF.